A selection of T cell receptor beta chains follows, all from one sample in a study of cytomegalovirus exposure and HLA in healthy donors. The assay was immunoSEQ multiplex PCR, and TCRdb's table has in-frame clones only and misses some. The table includes 150,000 to 200,000 clones, over 60% detected once. The sequencing input was PBMCs. The receptors derive from a man aged 50 to 60 in good health and CMV-seropositive. Each CDR3 is given with its conserved first and last residue. D genes are given only for firm matches. A clone size is listed for some rows: how often the clone was seen (once, few, many), or a class if it is expanded.

J gene: TRBJ1-6; clone size: few; V gene: TRBV30; D gene: TRBD1; CDR3 protein: CAWSGGRGRNSPLHF; CDR3 DNA: TGTGCCTGGAGTGGTGGCAGGGGGCGAAATTCACCCCTCCACTTT
J gene: TRBJ1-2; clone size: few; V gene: TRBV18; D gene: -; CDR3 protein: CASSPTAPMYRTF; CDR3 DNA: TGTGCCAGCTCACCGACTGCCCCCATGTATCGCACCTTC
J gene: TRBJ1-1; clone size: -; V gene: TRBV19; D gene: TRBD1; CDR3 protein: CASSGGQGVVNTEAFF; CDR3 DNA: TGTGCCAGTAGTGGGGGACAGGGGGTCGTGAACACTGAAGCTTTCTTT
J gene: TRBJ1-5; clone size: -; V gene: TRBV9; D gene: -; CDR3 protein: CASSVGGSNQPQHF; CDR3 DNA: TGTGCCAGCAGCGTGGGGGGTAGCAATCAGCCCCAGCATTTT
J gene: TRBJ2-1; clone size: -; V gene: TRBV4-3; D gene: TRBD2; CDR3 protein: CASSQDGGAGGPSSYNEQFF; CDR3 DNA: TGCGCCAGCAGCCAAGATGGTGGAGCGGGGGGCCCTAGCTCCTACAATGAGCAGTTCTTC
J gene: TRBJ1-6; clone size: -; V gene: TRBV4-1; D gene: -; CDR3 protein: CASSQGEQDYSPLHF; CDR3 DNA: TGCGCCAGCAGCCAAGGGGAACAGGATTATTCACCCCTCCACTTT
J gene: TRBJ2-2; clone size: -; V gene: TRBV6-1; D gene: -; CDR3 protein: CASSEARWSSTGELFF; CDR3 DNA: TGTGCCAGCAGTGAAGCCCGTTGGAGTAGCACCGGGGAGCTGTTTTTT
J gene: TRBJ1-2; clone size: -; V gene: TRBV6-4; D gene: -; CDR3 protein: CASSGPIRGRKYGYTF; CDR3 DNA: TGTGCCAGCAGTGGCCCCATAAGGGGAAGAAAGTATGGCTACACCTTC
J gene: TRBJ1-1; clone size: once; V gene: TRBV28; D gene: -; CDR3 protein: CASSLTGYIEAFF; CDR3 DNA: TGTGCCAGCAGTCTTACAGGGTACATTGAAGCTTTCTTT
J gene: TRBJ1-1; clone size: -; V gene: TRBV29-1; D gene: -; CDR3 protein: CSVDLGQGYTEAFF; CDR3 DNA: TGCAGCGTTGATCTGGGCCAGGGGTACACTGAAGCTTTCTTT
J gene: TRBJ1-5; clone size: -; V gene: TRBV7-9; D gene: -; CDR3 protein: CSSSLGGVQPQHF; CDR3 DNA: TGTTCCAGCAGCTTAGGGGGGGTCCAGCCCCAGCATTTT
J gene: TRBJ2-5; clone size: -; V gene: TRBV7-9; D gene: TRBD2; CDR3 protein: CASSFRGEETQYF; CDR3 DNA: TGTGCCAGCAGCTTTCGGGGGGAAGAGACCCAGTACTTC
J gene: TRBJ1-5; clone size: -; V gene: TRBV30; D gene: -; CDR3 protein: CAWSGNSNQPQHF; CDR3 DNA: TGTGCCTGGAGTGGTAATAGCAATCAGCCCCAGCATTTT
J gene: TRBJ1-1; clone size: once; V gene: TRBV5-1; D gene: -; CDR3 protein: CASSLVRENTEAFF; CDR3 DNA: TGCGCCAGCAGCTTGGTGAGAGAGAACACTGAAGCTTTCTTT
J gene: TRBJ1-4; clone size: -; V gene: TRBV5-1; D gene: -; CDR3 protein: CASSLEQGGEKLFF; CDR3 DNA: TGCGCCAGCAGCTTGGAGCAGGGAGGCGAAAAACTGTTTTTT
J gene: TRBJ2-5; clone size: -; V gene: TRBV5-6; D gene: -; CDR3 protein: CASSLTVNQETQYF; CDR3 DNA: TGTGCCAGCAGCTTGACAGTTAACCAAGAGACCCAGTACTTC
J gene: TRBJ2-2; clone size: -; V gene: TRBV10-3; D gene: -; CDR3 protein: CAIRGMTRSTGELFF; CDR3 DNA: TGTGCCATCAGGGGCATGACAAGATCCACCGGGGAGCTGTTTTTT
J gene: TRBJ2-5; clone size: -; V gene: TRBV7-6; D gene: TRBD1; CDR3 protein: CASSLGGGKETQYF; CDR3 DNA: TGTGCCAGCAGCTTAGGAGGGGGCAAGGAGACCCAGTACTTC
J gene: TRBJ1-5; clone size: -; V gene: TRBV19; D gene: -; CDR3 protein: CASSIAGNQLQHF; CDR3 DNA: TGTGCCAGTAGTATAGCGGGGAATCAGCTCCAGCATTTT
J gene: TRBJ2-3; clone size: -; V gene: TRBV9; D gene: TRBD2; CDR3 protein: CASGRTSGDTQYF; CDR3 DNA: TGTGCCAGCGGCCGGACTAGCGGAGATACGCAGTATTTT
J gene: TRBJ1-6; clone size: few; V gene: TRBV28; D gene: TRBD1; CDR3 protein: CASSLYRQGAQTSPLHF; CDR3 DNA: TGTGCCAGCAGTTTATATCGACAGGGGGCGCAGACTTCACCCCTCCACTTT
J gene: TRBJ2-2; clone size: -; V gene: TRBV28; D gene: -; CDR3 protein: CASSGGNTGELFF; CDR3 DNA: TGTGCCAGCTCCGGGGGGAACACCGGGGAGCTGTTTTTT
J gene: TRBJ2-1; clone size: -; V gene: TRBV18; D gene: -; CDR3 protein: CASSPRGLSSYNEQFF; CDR3 DNA: TGTGCCAGCTCACCACGGGGCCTGAGCTCCTACAATGAGCAGTTCTTC
J gene: TRBJ1-1; clone size: -; V gene: TRBV2; D gene: TRBD1; CDR3 protein: CASRQQGPTEAFF; CDR3 DNA: TGTGCCAGCAGGCAACAGGGGCCCACTGAAGCTTTCTTT
J gene: TRBJ2-7; clone size: -; V gene: TRBV6-1; D gene: TRBD2; CDR3 protein: CASSEERGAWYDQYF; CDR3 DNA: TGTGCCAGCAGTGAAGAGCGGGGGGCCTGGTACGACCAGTACTTC
J gene: TRBJ1-1; clone size: few; V gene: TRBV11-2; D gene: TRBD1; CDR3 protein: CASSQDRVVAFF; CDR3 DNA: TGTGCCAGCAGCCAGGACAGGGTGGTAGCTTTCTTT
J gene: TRBJ2-1; clone size: -; V gene: TRBV5-1; D gene: -; CDR3 protein: CASSLTGLNNEQFF; CDR3 DNA: TGCGCCAGCAGCTTGACAGGGTTGAACAATGAGCAGTTCTTC
J gene: TRBJ2-7; clone size: -; V gene: TRBV28; D gene: -; CDR3 protein: CASLSRENYEQYF; CDR3 DNA: TGTGCCTCTCTGTCCCGAGAGAACTACGAGCAGTACTTC